This TCR beta chain emerged from a study of shared clonotypes between healthy human individuals. For the study at large: Every donor yielded three CD4 naive, three CD4 memory, two CD8 naive and one CD8 memory plate. Study findings and constraints: Naive CD4 clonotype sharing across four donors was approximately 5%. Clonotypes which were not shared had lower generation probabilities than clonotypes that all four donors shared.

CDR1 and CDR2 from the germline V gene are MNHEY and SMNVEV (reference sequence). V lost 5 bases and J 2 bases, leaving 19 bases between the germline ends. This CDR3 region has 16 residues. Evenly divided among several immunoSEQ plates was the genomic DNA of each subset. Sequenced by immunoSEQ multiplex PCR; TCRdb stores in-frame clones only, minus some. The table shows about 700,000 clones, with roughly 70% occurring only once. Notes on this clone: The antigen remains undetermined.

The J gene is TRBJ2-7, the V gene TRBV27; either TRBD1 or TRBD2 may supply D (6 bases each). This TCR came from a woman aged 25 to 45 in good health. The sample taken for sequencing was memory CD4+ T cells sorted from blood. Subset denoted: CD45RA-negative fraction. In nucleotides, the CDR3 is TGTGCCAGCAGTCGAGGGGTGGGGGGACAAACCTACGAGCAGTACTTC. Protein product: CASSRGVGGQTYEQYF.